This TCR beta chain was recorded in a study of CD4 T cells in relation to SARS-CoV-2 and coronaviruses. About the research overall: No peptide or an HIV-1 Nef peptide pool served as negative control.

The CDR3 covers 14 residues. The germline V and J ends were trimmed by 4 bases and 2 bases, with 12 bases remaining between them. Germline assignment: CDR1 SGHTA and CDR2 FQGTGA. Study observations and caveats: Compared with monoreactive clones, crossreactive clones showed significantly weaker SARS-CoV-2 expansion.

Only in-frame clones appear in the TCRdb table, and some are missing; sequencing was by immunoSEQ multiplex PCR. In the table there are approximately 20,000 clones, just over 75% of which are singletons. Before the COVID-19 pandemic, during about 2010-2019, CD4+ T cells were taken from unexposed donors. Isolation of CD4+ T cells took place after roughly nine days in culture. Remarks on this clone: Its antigen remains unidentified.

The clonotype originates from a human donor in good health. The chain couples TRBV7-3 to TRBJ2-7, with D maybe TRBD2 (5 bases). Sequencing input: CD4+ T cells from PBMCs, cultured in vitro. This CDR3 is CASSSGYGAYEQYF. CDR3 nucleotides: TGTGCCAGCAGCTCCGGGTACGGGGCCTACGAGCAGTACTTC.